A single TCR beta chain is shown here with its context. The assay was immunoSEQ multiplex PCR, and TCRdb's table has in-frame clones only and misses some. The sample consists of around 600,000 clones, about 95% of them appearing once. Naive CD8 populations comprised CD45RO-negative cells positively selected for CCR7, excluding terminally differentiated effector memory CD45RA+ cells. Germline CDR1 MGHRA, CDR2 YSYEKL. The length of the CDR3 is 15 residues. These data are taken from a study of shared clonotypes between healthy human individuals. What was sequenced was naive CD8+ T cells sorted from blood. The genes are TRBV4-1 and TRBJ2-5; D uncertain. The DNA end lines up better with TRBJ2-7; the J call may be wrong. This receptor was identified in a woman in her 30s in good health. This CDR3 is CASSQGWGSSYEQYF. The CDR3 coding sequence is TGCGCCAGCAGCCAAGGTTGGGGATCGTCCTACGAGCAGTACTTC.